This T cell receptor beta chain originates from a study of blood T cell repertoires in COVID-19. In the source study's methods: The authors estimated nucleated cell counts from reference gene primer amplification. Measured with immunoSEQ multiplex PCR; TCRdb has only the in-frame clones, and not every one. The V and J calls and clone size come from that table; D and trimming were worked out from the DNA. Of some 400,000 clones in the sample, about 89% were seen once. J lost 6 bases, V lost 4 bases, and 7 bases had no gene match. The CDR3 has 15 amino acids. CDR1 SGHRS and CDR2 YFSETQ come from the germline V gene.

Material: PBMCs or T cells enriched from blood (not recorded which). V is TRBV5-1 and J is TRBJ2-3; TRBD1 matches at 11 bases. The TCR comes from a woman in her forties who had been exposed to COVID-19. The CDR3 reads CASSRTGGDWDTQYF. DNA of the CDR3: TGCGCCAGCAGCAGGACAGGGGGCGATTGGGATACGCAGTATTTT.